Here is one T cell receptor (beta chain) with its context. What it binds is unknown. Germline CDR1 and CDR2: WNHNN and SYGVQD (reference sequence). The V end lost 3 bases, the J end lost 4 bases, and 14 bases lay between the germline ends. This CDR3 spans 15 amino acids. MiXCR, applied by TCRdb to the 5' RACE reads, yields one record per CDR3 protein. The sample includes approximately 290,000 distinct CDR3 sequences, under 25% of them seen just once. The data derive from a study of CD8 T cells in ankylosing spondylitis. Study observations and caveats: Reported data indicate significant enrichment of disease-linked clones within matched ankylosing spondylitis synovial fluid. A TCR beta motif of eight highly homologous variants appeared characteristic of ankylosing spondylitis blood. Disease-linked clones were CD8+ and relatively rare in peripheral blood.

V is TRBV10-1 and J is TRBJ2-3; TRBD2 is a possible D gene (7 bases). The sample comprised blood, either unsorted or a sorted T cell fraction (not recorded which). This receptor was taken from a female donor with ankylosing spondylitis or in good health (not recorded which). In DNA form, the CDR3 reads TGCGCCAGCAGTGATGCGGGAGCAGGGGCAGATACGCAGTATTTT. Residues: CASSDAGAGADTQYF.